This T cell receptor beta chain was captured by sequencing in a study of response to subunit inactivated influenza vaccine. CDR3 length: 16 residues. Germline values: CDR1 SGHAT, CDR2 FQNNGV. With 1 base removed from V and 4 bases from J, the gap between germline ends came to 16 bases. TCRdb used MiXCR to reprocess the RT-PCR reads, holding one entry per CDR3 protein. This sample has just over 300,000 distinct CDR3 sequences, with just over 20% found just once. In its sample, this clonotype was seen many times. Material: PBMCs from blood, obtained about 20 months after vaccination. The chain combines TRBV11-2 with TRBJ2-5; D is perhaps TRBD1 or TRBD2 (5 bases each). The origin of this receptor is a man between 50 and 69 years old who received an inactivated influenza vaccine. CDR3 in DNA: TGTGCCAGCAGCTTAGTTTCCGGGACGAGTGCAGAGACCCAGTACTTC. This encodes CASSLVSGTSAETQYF.